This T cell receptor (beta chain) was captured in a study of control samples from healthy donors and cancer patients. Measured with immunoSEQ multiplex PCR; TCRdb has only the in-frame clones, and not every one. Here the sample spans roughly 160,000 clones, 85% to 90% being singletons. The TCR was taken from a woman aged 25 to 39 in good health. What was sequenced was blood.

CDR3 loop: CASRPYYTGGRNSPLHF. In DNA form, the CDR3 reads TGTGCCAGCAGACCCTACTACACGGGGGGGAGAAATTCACCCCTCCACTTT. The V call is TRBV28, the J call TRBJ1-6; tentatively, D is TRBD1 (5 bases). The CDR3 consists of 17 residues. Germline V lookup: CDR1 MDHEN, CDR2 SYDVKM. V shed 6 bases and J shed 7 bases, with 22 bases lying between them.